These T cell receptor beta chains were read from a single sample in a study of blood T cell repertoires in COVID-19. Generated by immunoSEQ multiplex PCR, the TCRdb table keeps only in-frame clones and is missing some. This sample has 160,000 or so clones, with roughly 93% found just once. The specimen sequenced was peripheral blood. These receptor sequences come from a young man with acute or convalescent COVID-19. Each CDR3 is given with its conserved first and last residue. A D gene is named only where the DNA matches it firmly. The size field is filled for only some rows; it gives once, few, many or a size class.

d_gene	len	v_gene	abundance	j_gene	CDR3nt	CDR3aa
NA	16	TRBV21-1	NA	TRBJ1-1	TGTGCCAGCAGCACCCGCGGAGGGCCCATGAACACTGAAGCTTTCTTT	CASSTRGGPMNTEAFF
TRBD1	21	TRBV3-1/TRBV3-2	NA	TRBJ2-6	TGTGCCAGCAGCCAAGATGGTTGGGGGACAGGGGAAAAGCCTGGGGCCAACGTCCTGACTTTC	CASSQDGWGTGEKPGANVLTF
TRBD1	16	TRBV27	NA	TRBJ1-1	TGTGCCAGCAGTTTAAAGGGGCTCGACAGGGACACTGAAGCTTTCTTT	CASSLKGLDRDTEAFF
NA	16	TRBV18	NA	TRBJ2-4	TGTGCCAGCTCACCTGACAGGAGGCTTAGCAAAAACATTCAGTACTTC	CASSPDRRLSKNIQYF
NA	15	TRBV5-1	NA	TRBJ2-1	TGCGCCAGCAGCTTTAGTCGTAGCTCCTACAATGAGCAGTTCTTC	CASSFSRSSYNEQFF
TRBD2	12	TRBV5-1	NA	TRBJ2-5	TGCGCCAGCAGGGGAGGGCAAGAGACCCAGTACTTC	CASRGGQETQYF
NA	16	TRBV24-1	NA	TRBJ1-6	TGTGCCACCAGGACAGGACAGAGCTCCTATAATTCACCCCTCCACTTT	CATRTGQSSYNSPLHF
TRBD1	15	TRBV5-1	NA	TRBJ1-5	TGCGCCAGCAGCTTCGGGACAGATAGCAATCAGCCCCAGCATTTT	CASSFGTDSNQPQHF
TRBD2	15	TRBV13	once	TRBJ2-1	TGTGCCAGCAGCCCGCAGCGGGGGCCGGGGACGAAGCAGTTCTTC	CASSPQRGPGTKQFF
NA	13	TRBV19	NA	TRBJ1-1	TGTGCCAGTAGTACCAGGGTGAACACTGAAGCTTTCTTT	CASSTRVNTEAFF
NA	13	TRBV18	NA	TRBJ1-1	TGTGCCAGCTCCTGGGACAATGTCCCTGAAGCTTTCTTT	CASSWDNVPEAFF
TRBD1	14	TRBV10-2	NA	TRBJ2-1	TGCGCCAGCAACCCGGGACAGGGGCCCGCCTGGGAGTTCTTC	CASNPGQGPAWEFF
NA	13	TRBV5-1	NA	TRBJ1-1	TGCGCCAGCCGCAGTGGTCTTAACACTGAAGCTTTCTTT	CASRSGLNTEAFF
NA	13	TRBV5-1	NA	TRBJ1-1	TGCGCCAGCAGCTTGGAGGGGACAATAGAAGCTTTCTTT	CASSLEGTIEAFF
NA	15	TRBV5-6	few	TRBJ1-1	TGTGCCAGCAGCGGGTTGACAGGACCTAACACTGAAGCTTTCTTT	CASSGLTGPNTEAFF
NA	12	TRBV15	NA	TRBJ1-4	TGTGCCACCAAGCAGGGTGGCGAAAAACTGTTTTTT	CATKQGGEKLFF
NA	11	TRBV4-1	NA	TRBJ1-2	TGCGCCAGCAGTGGGTGGGAGAGCTACACCTTC	CASSGWESYTF
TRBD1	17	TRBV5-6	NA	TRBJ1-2	TGTGCCAGCAGCTCGCAGGGGGGACAGGGTACTAACTATGGCTACACCTTC	CASSSQGGQGTNYGYTF
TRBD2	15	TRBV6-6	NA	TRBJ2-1	TGTGCCAGCAGCTCTTATAGCGGGAGAAACAATGAGCAGTTCTTC	CASSSYSGRNNEQFF
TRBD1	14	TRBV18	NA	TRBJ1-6	TGTGCCAGCTCACAGGACAGGAACAATTCACCCCTCCACTTT	CASSQDRNNSPLHF
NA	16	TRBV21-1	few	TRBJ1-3	TGTGCCAGCAGCCCCCGAGCGGGGACAAGCGGAAACACCATATATTTT	CASSPRAGTSGNTIYF
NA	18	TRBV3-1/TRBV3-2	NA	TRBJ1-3	TGTGCCAGCAGCCAAGACTCCTGGGGGGGAGGTGCTGGAAACACCATATATTTT	CASSQDSWGGGAGNTIYF
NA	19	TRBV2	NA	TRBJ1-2	TGTGCCAGCAGTGAACCCATTGGAGGTGGCCTAGACTTTAACTATGGCTACACCTTC	CASSEPIGGGLDFNYGYTF
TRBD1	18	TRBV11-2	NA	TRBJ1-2	TGTGCCAGCAGCTCCTTAGCCGTCTCCGGGACAGGGGGGAATGGCTACACCTTC	CASSSLAVSGTGGNGYTF
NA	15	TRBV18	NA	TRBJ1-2	TGTGCCAGCTCACCCGGGTCCGCCGGGGAGTATGGCTACACCTTC	CASSPGSAGEYGYTF
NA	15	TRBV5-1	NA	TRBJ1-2	TGCGCCAGCAGCTTGGGGACAAGCCTTAGCTATGGCTACACCTTC	CASSLGTSLSYGYTF
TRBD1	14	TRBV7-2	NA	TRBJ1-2	TGTGCCAGCAGCATGGACAGGGGAGGGTATGGCTACACCTTC	CASSMDRGGYGYTF
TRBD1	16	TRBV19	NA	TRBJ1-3	TGTGCCAGTAGTGCCCGGACAGGGGGGTCTGGAAACACCATATATTTT	CASSARTGGSGNTIYF
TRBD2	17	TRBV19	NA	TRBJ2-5	TGTGCCAGTAGTATATCTAGCGGGGGGGAGATCCAAGAGACCCAGTACTTC	CASSISSGGEIQETQYF
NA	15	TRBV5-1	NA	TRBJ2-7	TGCGCCAGCAGCTTGGTGGCAGGGGCCTCCTACGAGCAGTACTTC	CASSLVAGASYEQYF
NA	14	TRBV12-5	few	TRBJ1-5	TGTGCTAGTGGCCAGGGATTCAGCAATCAGCCCCAGCATTTT	CASGQGFSNQPQHF
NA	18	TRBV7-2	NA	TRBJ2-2	TGTGCCAGCAGCTTACCGGCCGGGGGGCAAAATGGGACCGGGGAGCTGTTTTTT	CASSLPAGGQNGTGELFF
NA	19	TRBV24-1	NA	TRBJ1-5	TGTGCCACCAGTGATTCACAGACACCACCGAGATTTAGCAATCAGCCCCAGCATTTT	CATSDSQTPPRFSNQPQHF
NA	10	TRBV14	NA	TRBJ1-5	TGTGCCAGCCCCGGGCAGCCCCAGCATTTT	CASPGQPQHF
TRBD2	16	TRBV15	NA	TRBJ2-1	TGTGCCACCAGCAGAGATCTCGGCGGGAGAGTAAATGAGCAGTTCTTC	CATSRDLGGRVNEQFF
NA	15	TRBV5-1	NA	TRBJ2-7	TGCGCCAGCAGCTTGGAGGGGTTTAACTCCTACGAGCAGTACTTC	CASSLEGFNSYEQYF
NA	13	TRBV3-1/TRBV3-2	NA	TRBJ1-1	TGTGCCAGCAGCCACTCAAGAGGGACTGAAGCTTTCTTT	CASSHSRGTEAFF
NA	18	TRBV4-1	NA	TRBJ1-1	TGCGCCAGCAGCCAAGAACCAACGCGGGGTGCGGAGAACACTGAAGCTTTCTTT	CASSQEPTRGAENTEAFF
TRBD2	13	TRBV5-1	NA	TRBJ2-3	TGCGCCAGCGGCCTAGCGGGAGAGGATACGCAGTATTTT	CASGLAGEDTQYF
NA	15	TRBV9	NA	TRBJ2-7	TGTGCCAGCAGCGTCCGGGACTTGCAATTCTACGAGCAGTACTTC	CASSVRDLQFYEQYF
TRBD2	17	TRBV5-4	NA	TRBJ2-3	TGTGCCAGCAGCGGTGGGACTAGCGGGGGTAACACAGATACGCAGTATTTT	CASSGGTSGGNTDTQYF
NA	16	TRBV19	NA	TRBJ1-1	TGTGCCAGTAGTACCCCGTGGGGGACTCAGGACACTGAAGCTTTCTTT	CASSTPWGTQDTEAFF
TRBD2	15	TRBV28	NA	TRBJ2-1	TGTGCCAGCTCCAAGTCGGGGGGAGCCTACAATGAGCAGTTCTTC	CASSKSGGAYNEQFF
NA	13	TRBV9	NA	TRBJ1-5	TGTGCCAGCAGCCCCCGCCCTGCGGAGCCCCAGCATTTT	CASSPRPAEPQHF
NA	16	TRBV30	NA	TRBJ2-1	TGTGCCTGGAGTGGACGAGGGGGGGCGGTAAACAATGAGCAGTTCTTC	CAWSGRGGAVNNEQFF
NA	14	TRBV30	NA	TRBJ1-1	TGTGCCTGGGACATCGGGAGGGGATACACTGAAGCTTTCTTT	CAWDIGRGYTEAFF
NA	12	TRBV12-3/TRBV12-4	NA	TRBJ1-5	TGTGCCAGCAGTTTGGGGCAGCAGCCCCAGCATTTT	CASSLGQQPQHF